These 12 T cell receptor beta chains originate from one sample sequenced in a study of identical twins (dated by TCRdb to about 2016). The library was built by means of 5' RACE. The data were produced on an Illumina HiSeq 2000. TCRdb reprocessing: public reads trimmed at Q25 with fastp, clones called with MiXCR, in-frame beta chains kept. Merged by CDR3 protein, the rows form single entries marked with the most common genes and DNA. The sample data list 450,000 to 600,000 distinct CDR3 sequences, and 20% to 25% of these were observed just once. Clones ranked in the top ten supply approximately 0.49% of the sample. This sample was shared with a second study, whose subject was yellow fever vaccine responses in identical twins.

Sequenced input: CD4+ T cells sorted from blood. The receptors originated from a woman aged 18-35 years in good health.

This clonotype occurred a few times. The CDR3 loop reads CASSLPTYEQYF. In DNA, the CDR3 is TGTGCCAGCAGCCTCCCGACCTACGAGCAGTACTTC. V is TRBV7-9 and J is TRBJ2-7, with D hard to call. CDR1 and CDR2 (germline): SEHNR, FQNEAQ (reference sequence). This CDR3 comprises 12 residues. V lost 5 bases, J lost 2 bases, and 7 bases lay in between.

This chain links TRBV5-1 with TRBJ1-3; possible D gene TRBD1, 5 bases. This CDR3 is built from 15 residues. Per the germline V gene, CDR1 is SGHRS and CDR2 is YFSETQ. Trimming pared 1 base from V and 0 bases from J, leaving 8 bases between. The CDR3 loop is CASSLYQGSGNTIYF. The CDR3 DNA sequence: TGCGCCAGCAGCTTGTACCAGGGCTCTGGAAACACCATATATTTT. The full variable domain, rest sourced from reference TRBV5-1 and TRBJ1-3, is KAGVTQTPRYLIKTRGQQVTLSCSPISGHRSVSWYQQTPGQGLQFLFEYFSETQRNKGNFPGRFSGRQFSNSRSEMNVSTLELGDSALYLCASSLYQGSGNTIYFGEGSWLTVV.

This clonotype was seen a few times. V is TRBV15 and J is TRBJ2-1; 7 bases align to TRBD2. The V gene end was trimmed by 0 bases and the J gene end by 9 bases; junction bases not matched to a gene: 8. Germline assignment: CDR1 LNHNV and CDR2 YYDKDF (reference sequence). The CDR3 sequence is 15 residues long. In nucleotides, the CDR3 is TGTGCCACCAGCAGAGATGTGGGAGGGTTCTTTGAGCAGTTCTTC. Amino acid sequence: CATSRDVGGFFEQFF.

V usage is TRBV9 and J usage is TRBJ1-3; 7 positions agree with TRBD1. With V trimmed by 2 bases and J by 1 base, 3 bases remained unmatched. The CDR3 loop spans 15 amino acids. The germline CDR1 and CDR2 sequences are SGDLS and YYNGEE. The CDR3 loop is CASSVSGGSGNTIYF. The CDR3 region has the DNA TGTGCCAGCAGCGTGTCAGGGGGTTCTGGAAACACCATATATTTT.

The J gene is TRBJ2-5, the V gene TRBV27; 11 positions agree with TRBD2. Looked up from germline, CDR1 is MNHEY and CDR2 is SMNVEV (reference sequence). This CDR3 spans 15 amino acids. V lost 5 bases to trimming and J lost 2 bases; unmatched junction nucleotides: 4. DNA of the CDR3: TGTGCCAGCAGTAAGAGACTAGCGGGACAAGAGACCCAGTACTTC. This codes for CASSKRLAGQETQYF.

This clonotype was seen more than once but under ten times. CDR3 sequence: CATSDPGQIVPYNEQFF. The CDR3 DNA follows: TGTGCCACCAGTGACCCCGGACAGATAGTCCCTTACAATGAGCAGTTCTTC. The rearrangement joins TRBV24-1 to TRBJ2-1; D possibly corresponds to TRBD1 (6 bases). The CDR3 contains 17 residues. In germline, CDR1 is KGHDR, CDR2 SFDVKD. V was clipped by 4 bases and J by 4 bases, with 19 bases between them.

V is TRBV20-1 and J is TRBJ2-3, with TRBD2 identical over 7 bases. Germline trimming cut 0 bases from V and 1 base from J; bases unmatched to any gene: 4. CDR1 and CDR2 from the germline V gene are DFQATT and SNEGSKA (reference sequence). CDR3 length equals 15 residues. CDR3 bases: TGCAGTGCTAGAGATCAACGGGAGGGCACAGATACGCAGTATTTT. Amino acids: CSARDQREGTDTQYF.

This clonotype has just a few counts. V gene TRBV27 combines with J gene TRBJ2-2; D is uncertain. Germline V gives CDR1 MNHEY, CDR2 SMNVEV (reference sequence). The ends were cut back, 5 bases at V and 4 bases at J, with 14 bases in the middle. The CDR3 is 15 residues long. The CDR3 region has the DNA TGTGCCAGCAGTACACGGGTTTCGGTCACCGGGGAGCTGTTTTTT. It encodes CASSTRVSVTGELFF.

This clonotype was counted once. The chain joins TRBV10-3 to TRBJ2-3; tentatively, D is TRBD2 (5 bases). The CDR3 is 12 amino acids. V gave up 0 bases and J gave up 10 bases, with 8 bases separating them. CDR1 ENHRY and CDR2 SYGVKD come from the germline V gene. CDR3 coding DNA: TGTGCCATCAGTGAGTCTCGGGATGCGCAGTATTTT. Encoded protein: CAISESRDAQYF.

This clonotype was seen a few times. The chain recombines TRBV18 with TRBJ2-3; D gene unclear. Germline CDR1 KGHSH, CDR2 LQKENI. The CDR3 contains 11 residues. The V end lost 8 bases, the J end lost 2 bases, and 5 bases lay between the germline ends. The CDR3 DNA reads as TGTGCCAGCAAAGACACAGATACGCAGTATTTT. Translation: CASKDTDTQYF.

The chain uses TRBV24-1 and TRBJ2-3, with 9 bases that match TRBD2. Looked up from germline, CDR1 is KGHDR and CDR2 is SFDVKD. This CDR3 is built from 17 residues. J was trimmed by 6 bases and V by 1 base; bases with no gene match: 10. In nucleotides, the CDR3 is TGTGCCACCAGTGATTTCCTCCCCCTAGCGGGATCGGATACGCAGTATTTT. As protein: CATSDFLPLAGSDTQYF.

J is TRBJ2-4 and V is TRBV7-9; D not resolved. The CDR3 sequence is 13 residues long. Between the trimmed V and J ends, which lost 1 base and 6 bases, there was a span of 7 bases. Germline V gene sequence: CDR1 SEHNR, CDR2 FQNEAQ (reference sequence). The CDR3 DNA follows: TGTGCCAGCAGCTTAGTGGCTGGAAACATTCAGTACTTC. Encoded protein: CASSLVAGNIQYF.